What follows describes a single T cell receptor (beta chain). This clone showed up just once. The antigen it binds to is not known. No quality values exist for individual bases; no much larger clone is one base distant. The immunoSEQ assay amplified TCRB CDR3 regions from approximately 2 micrograms of genomic DNA, or from all available DNA when less than that amount was available. For multiplex PCR, 60 forward primers for TCR V beta segments and 13 reverse primers for J beta segments were used. Synthetic control templates were spiked into each sample at limiting dilution to estimate reads per starting template. The Illumina HiSeq System generated sequencing reads of 87 bp. In the source study's methods: To remove PCR and sequencing errors, closely related sequences were merged with a nearest neighbor algorithm. TCR overlap was measured as the percentage of unique tumor TCR beta sequences that were also present in the peripheral blood of the same patient. TCRdb took over this immuneACCESS table, retaining in-frame rearrangements with V and J assigned. Such tables are incomplete; in checked studies, under half of the missing clones stem from an unresolved V gene, and the remainder is unexplained. V, J and clone size derive from that table, while D and trimming were established from the DNA sequence. Present in this sample are around 90,000 clones, 70% to 80% of which were seen just once. The ten top clones hold around 5.4% of the sample.

The data derive from a study of glioma-infiltrating T cells after dendritic cell vaccination (dated by TCRdb to the mid-2010s). As for the study more broadly: A cohort of approximately 15 glioblastoma patients from Phase I and II dendritic cell vaccination trials was included, of whom 9 were newly diagnosed and 6 had recurrent disease. Patients received autologous tumor lysate-pulsed dendritic cell vaccination between about 2003 and 2013. The vaccine was prepared from monocyte-derived dendritic cells that were cultured for seven to eight days with IL-4 and GM-CSF and then pulsed overnight with autologous tumor lysate. Each patient got three intradermal injections of the dendritic cell vaccine, spaced at biweekly intervals, in the arm below the axilla. In glioblastoma patients vaccinated with dendritic cells, deep sequencing of TCR beta CDR3 regions served to measure tumor-infiltrating lymphocyte content and to compare repertoires between tumor and blood. Survival after dendritic cell vaccination was correlated with TCR sequencing metrics such as TIL content and the overlap between tumor and blood repertoires.

The paper's findings and limits, for the study overall: The TCR overlap response model with three groups was called speculative and said to need prospective validation. Higher estimated pretreatment TIL content predicted longer time to progression and overall survival after dendritic cell vaccination. No direct relationship between TCR clonality and survival was found, suggesting a diverse polyclonal response may matter. The cohort was small and heterogeneous, few patients had complete blood and tumor sets, and even fewer had initial-recurrent tumor pairs.

Selection of patients required sufficient residual fresh-frozen tumor tissue and over two years of available survival data. Although molecular status otherwise differed among the glioblastoma patients, no patient had an isocitrate dehydrogenase mutation. PBMC were collected before vaccination, two weeks after the third vaccination, and at tumor progression if tumor progression occurred. Genomic DNA was extracted with the Qiagen DNeasy Blood extraction Kit. Here V drops 3 bases and J drops 8 bases, and the junction holds 5 bases not matched to any gene. Measured from the cysteine to the phenylalanine, the CDR3 is 14 residues long. Only the CDR3 DNA is retained, 42 bases long and in frame from the first base. Sequences GTSNPN (CDR1) and SVGIG (CDR2) are obtained from the germline V gene (reference sequence).

This sample comprised blood, obtained before dendritic cell vaccination. The receptor was derived from a human donor with glioblastoma. Rearrangement joined TRBV30 to TRBJ1-6; 9 of the junction bases match TRBD1. Read as DNA, the sequence is TGTGCCTGGAGCATCGGGACAGGGTATTCACCCCTCCACTTT. It translates as CAWSIGTGYSPLHF.